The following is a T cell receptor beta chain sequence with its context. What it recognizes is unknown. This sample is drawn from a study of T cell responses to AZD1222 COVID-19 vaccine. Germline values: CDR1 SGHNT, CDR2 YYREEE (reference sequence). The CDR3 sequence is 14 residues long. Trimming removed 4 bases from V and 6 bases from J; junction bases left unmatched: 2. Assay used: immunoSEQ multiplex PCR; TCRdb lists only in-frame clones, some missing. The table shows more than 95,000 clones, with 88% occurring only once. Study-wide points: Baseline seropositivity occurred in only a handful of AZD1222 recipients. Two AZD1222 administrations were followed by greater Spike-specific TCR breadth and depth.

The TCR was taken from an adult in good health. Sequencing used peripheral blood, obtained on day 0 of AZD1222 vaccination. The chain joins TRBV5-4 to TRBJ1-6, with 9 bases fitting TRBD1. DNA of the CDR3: TGTGCCAGCAGCCGGACAGGGGCTAATTCACCCCTCCACTTT. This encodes CASSRTGANSPLHF.